This T cell receptor beta chain was captured in a study of shared clonotypes between healthy human individuals. There are a few counts of this clone. TCRdb keeps only in-frame clones here, not all; method: immunoSEQ multiplex PCR. The sample records about 980,000 clones, approximately 76% being singletons. Germline CDR1 and CDR2: SGHTA and FQGNSA. The CDR3 length is 13 residues. The V gene lost 6 bases and the J gene lost 5 bases, with 10 bases spanning the gap. The source of this sequence is a man between 18 and 35 years old in good health. The material sequenced was memory CD4+ T cells sorted from blood. Subset described: CD45RA-negative fraction. This chain links TRBV7-2 with TRBJ1-4; no firm D call. The CDR3 bases are TGTGCCAGCAGTTCGGGGTACAATGAAAAACTGTTTTTT. Translating gives CASSSGYNEKLFF.